These 25 T cell receptor beta chains came from one sample sequenced in a study of immune evolution from preneoplasia to lung adenocarcinoma. The method was immunoSEQ multiplex PCR; TCRdb's version includes in-frame clones alone and lacks a portion of them. Seen here are about 9,500 clones, roughly three quarters observed once, and the top ten hold about 10%. The sequenced material came from FFPE minimally invasive lung adenocarcinoma tissue. Receptors originate from a donor aged 70 or over with lung adenocarcinoma.

The CDR3 protein is CASSLISGSTDTQYF. The CDR3 DNA is TGCGCCAGCAGCTTGATCTCGGGGAGCACAGATACGCAGTATTTT. This chain uses TRBV5-1 with TRBJ2-3, with TRBD2 as a possible D gene (5 bases). This CDR3 is 15 amino acids long. Germline CDR1 reads SGHRS; CDR2 reads YFSETQ. Trimming took 1 base from V and 0 from J, leaving 9 bases between them.

This clone was picked up one time. The chain couples TRBV5-1 to TRBJ2-3; no reliable D call. The germline gives CDR1 SGHRS, CDR2 YFSETQ. CDR3 length equals 15 residues. V gave up 0 bases and J gave up 4 bases, with 12 bases separating them. The CDR3 is CASSLGPESSDTQYF. The CDR3 nucleotides are TGCGCCAGCAGCTTGGGGCCAGAGTCTTCAGATACGCAGTATTTT.

This chain links TRBV11-2 with TRBJ2-3; TRBD2 agrees at 7 bases. The CDR3 runs to 14 residues. CDR1 and CDR2 from the germline V gene are SGHAT and FQNNGV. J lost 8 bases, V lost 5 bases, and 10 bases had no gene match. The CDR3 protein is CASSQGAGDGTQYF. The CDR3 bases are TGTGCCAGCAGCCAAGGGGCGGGAGATGGTACGCAGTATTTT.

This clone was observed a few times. CDR3 DNA sequence: TGTGCCAGCAGTGAATTAGCGGCAGCGAGCTCCTACAATGAGCAGTTCTTC. Its translation: CASSELAAASSYNEQFF. This chain joins TRBV2 and TRBJ2-1, with D tentatively TRBD2 (6 bases). Trimming removed 2 bases from V and 0 bases from J, with 14 bases in between. This CDR3 is built from 17 residues. Per the germline V gene, CDR1 is SNHLY and CDR2 is FYNNEI.

The chain links TRBV18 to TRBJ1-4; 8 nucleotides match TRBD1. Losses at the gene ends were 6 bases for V and 3 bases for J; bases not matched to a gene: 6. This CDR3 has 15 amino acids. Germline V lookup: CDR1 KGHSH, CDR2 LQKENI. DNA for the CDR3: TGTGCCAGCTCGTACGAACAGGGGGCTAATGAAAAACTGTTTTTT. This gives the protein CASSYEQGANEKLFF.

This clone was counted once. This chain links TRBV30 with TRBJ1-2, with D maybe TRBD1 (5 bases). The CDR3 sequence is 15 residues long. V dropped 0 bases and J dropped 2 bases, with 13 bases sitting between them. Germline V gene lookup returns CDR1 GTSNPN and CDR2 SVGIG (reference sequence). In DNA form, the CDR3 reads TGTGCCTGGAGTGTCTCTGGGGCCTGGAACTATGGCTACACCTTC. Translating gives CAWSVSGAWNYGYTF.

The chain has TRBV19 and TRBJ2-1; D gene unclear. CDR3 length: 13 residues. Germline loops: CDR1 LNHDA, CDR2 SQIVND (reference sequence). V lost 3 bases to trimming and J lost 5 bases, with 8 bases between them. The CDR3 nucleotides are TGTGCCAGTAGTATTGGGCAACACAATGAGCAGTTCTTC. Protein sequence: CASSIGQHNEQFF.

The chain joins TRBV4-2 to TRBJ2-7; TRBD1 agrees at 10 bases. The CDR3 runs to 16 residues. With V trimmed by 6 bases and J by 4 bases, 12 bases remained unmatched. Germline V lookup: CDR1 LGHNA, CDR2 YNFKEQ. This chain's CDR3 is CASSPLTGTGVYEQYF. The DNA of the CDR3 is TGTGCCAGCAGTCCTTTAACCGGGACAGGGGTGTACGAGCAGTACTTC.

The chain links TRBV7-8 to TRBJ1-3, with D perhaps TRBD1 (5 bases). The CDR3 loop spans 15 amino acids. V was clipped by 2 bases and J by 4 bases, with 12 bases between them. The germline gives CDR1 SGHVS, CDR2 FQNEAQ. CDR3 sequence (DNA): TGTGCCAGCAGCTTACTCAGGGCAGGGGGAAACACCATATATTTT. Amino acids: CASSLLRAGGNTIYF.

This chain links TRBV6-5 with TRBJ1-2; D remains unclear. In germline, CDR1 is MNHEY, CDR2 SVGAGI. This CDR3 spans 14 amino acids. V shed 7 bases and J shed 2 bases, with 14 bases lying between them. The CDR3 nucleotides are TGTGCCAGCACCTCTCCTGCTGAGAACTATGGCTACACCTTC. Protein: CASTSPAENYGYTF.

V gene TRBV6-1 combines with J gene TRBJ2-1; TRBD1 matches 8 bases. Germline-derived CDR1 and CDR2 are MNHNS and SASEGT. The CDR3 consists of 15 residues. V was pared by 3 bases and J by 2 bases, with 3 bases of the junction left unmatched. The CDR3 coding sequence is TGTGCCAGCAGTGATGCAGGGGGCGCCTACAATGAGCAGTTCTTC. The encoded protein is CASSDAGGAYNEQFF.

In nucleotides, the CDR3 is TGTGCCAGCAGCCCGGGAGCCTCCTACGAGCAGTACTTC. Translated: CASSPGASYEQYF. The chain employs TRBV11-3 and TRBJ2-7, with TRBD2 as a possible D gene (6 bases). Germline assignment: CDR1 SGHNT and CDR2 YENEEA. The V gene lost 5 bases and the J gene lost 0 bases, with 8 bases spanning the gap. The CDR3 consists of 13 residues.

This clone was observed a handful of times. V is TRBV27 and J is TRBJ1-1; D is uncertain. Germline-derived CDR1 and CDR2 are MNHEY and SMNVEV (reference sequence). V lost 6 bases and J 7 bases, leaving 12 bases between the germline ends. This CDR3 has 12 amino acids. CDR3 loop: CASSRIGFEAFF. The CDR3, as DNA: TGTGCCAGCAGCCGCATCGGGTTTGAAGCTTTCTTT.

This clone qualifies as medium-sized (0.01 to 0.1%). The chain uses TRBV30 and TRBJ1-1; D is undetermined. The CDR3 spans 14 residues. Trimming cost V 8 bases and J 1 base, with 17 bases left between them. Germline CDR1 GTSNPN, CDR2 SVGIG (reference sequence). Here the CDR3 DNA reads TGTGCCACGAGAGATCGTCCGGGGAACACTGAAGCTTTCTTT. The encoded protein is CATRDRPGNTEAFF.

This clone was found a few times. The J gene is TRBJ2-7, the V gene TRBV19; 12 bases fit TRBD2. The V and J ends lost 5 bases and 5 bases, in that order; junction bases with no gene match: 10. The germline CDR1 and CDR2 sequences are LNHDA and SQIVND (reference sequence). The CDR3 consists of 16 residues. The CDR3 region is CASSPRPSGRADEQYF. As DNA, the CDR3 is TGTGCCAGTAGTCCCCGCCCTAGCGGGAGGGCTGACGAGCAGTACTTC.

The chain joins TRBV28 to TRBJ1-1; TRBD1 is a possible D gene (5 bases). There are 11 residues in the CDR3. The germline V gene has CDR1 MDHEN and CDR2 SYDVKM. The germline V and J ends were trimmed by 3 bases and 9 bases, with 8 bases remaining between them. The CDR3 sequence is CASSLWGKAFF. CDR3 DNA sequence: TGTGCCAGCAGTTTGTGGGGGAAAGCTTTCTTT.

The gene calls are TRBV7-9 and TRBJ1-2, with a tentative D call TRBD1 (6 bases). Germline CDR1 and CDR2: SEHNR and FQNEAQ (reference sequence). The CDR3 is 13 residues long. V gave up 1 base and J gave up 7 bases, with 10 bases separating them. The CDR3 spells CASSLVPGAGYTF. The CDR3 DNA reads as TGTGCCAGCAGCTTAGTTCCGGGGGCTGGCTACACCTTC.

This chain connects TRBV21-1 to TRBJ1-2. TRBV21-1 is noted as a pseudogene. The CDR3 covers 15 residues. Written as DNA, the CDR3 is TGTGCCAGCAGCAAAGCGGGGGAGGAGCCTTATGGCTACACCTTC. Translating gives CASSKAGEEPYGYTF.

This clone is medium-sized. This CDR3 is CASSSGPTGRGRYNEQFF. The CDR3 DNA sequence: TGTGCCAGCAGCTCGGGGCCCACGGGCAGGGGGCGATACAATGAGCAGTTCTTC. V gene TRBV7-2 combines with J gene TRBJ2-1; 8 bases are shared with TRBD1. The J segment lost 4 bases and the V segment lost 4 bases, leaving 15 bases of the junction unmatched. The CDR3 runs to 18 residues. Germline V gene lookup returns CDR1 SGHTA and CDR2 FQGNSA.

A single count supports this clone. The genes are TRBV4-2 and TRBJ1-3, with D maybe TRBD1 (5 bases). The CDR3 runs 21 residues. Trimming left V 0 bases short and J 1 base short, with 25 bases between. The V gene's germline CDR1 is LGHNA and CDR2 YNFKEQ. CDR3 bases: TGTGCCAGCAGCCAAGATCCCAATCTACGGGTGCGGGGCCTTTCTGGAAACACCATATATTTT. Amino acid sequence: CASSQDPNLRVRGLSGNTIYF.

The chain combines TRBV18 with TRBJ2-6, with D hard to call. V gave up 6 bases and J gave up 3 bases, with 6 bases separating them. The CDR3 loop spans 13 amino acids. CDR1 is KGHSH and CDR2 is LQKENI in the germline V gene. The CDR3 bases are TGTGCCAGCTCGACCGGTGGGGCCAACGTCCTGACTTTC. The encoded protein is CASSTGGANVLTF.

In its sample, this clone was seen a few times. The rearrangement links TRBV6-1 to TRBJ2-7, with D perhaps TRBD1 (6 bases). Germline-derived CDR1 and CDR2 are MNHNS and SASEGT. Trimming removed 1 base at V and 0 bases at J, with 19 bases between. CDR3 size: 18 residues. This CDR3 reads CASSEVYGGQGSSYEQYF. In DNA form, the CDR3 reads TGTGCCAGCAGTGAAGTTTATGGCGGGCAGGGGAGCTCCTACGAGCAGTACTTC.

The J gene is TRBJ1-1, the V gene TRBV4-1, with 8 bases fitting TRBD1. Losses at the gene ends were 6 bases for V and 1 base for J; bases not matched to a gene: 7. This CDR3 is built from 15 residues. From germline, CDR1 is MGHRA and CDR2 YSYEKL. The CDR3 spells CASRKGQGQNTEAFF. CDR3 nucleotides: TGCGCCAGCAGAAAAGGACAGGGTCAGAACACTGAAGCTTTCTTT.

This clone was detected once. This chain joins TRBV4-1 and TRBJ1-1; D remains ambiguous. V lost 0 bases and J lost 10, with 18 bases in between. Germline V CDR1 and CDR2: MGHRA, YSYEKL. This CDR3 is built from 15 residues. The CDR3 DNA reads as TGCGCCAGCAGCCAAGATCGTGGACCGCGTCTGGGAGCTTTCTTT. Protein sequence: CASSQDRGPRLGAFF.

This clone was counted a few times. The V gene is TRBV25-1, the J gene TRBJ2-7; no definite D call. The CDR3 covers 13 residues. Germline lookup yields CDR1 MGHDK and CDR2 SYGVNS. V was trimmed by 3 bases and J by 6 bases, leaving 12 bases between them. The CDR3 loop is CASSESGWGEQYF. The CDR3 coding sequence is TGTGCCAGCAGTGAGTCAGGTTGGGGCGAGCAGTACTTC.